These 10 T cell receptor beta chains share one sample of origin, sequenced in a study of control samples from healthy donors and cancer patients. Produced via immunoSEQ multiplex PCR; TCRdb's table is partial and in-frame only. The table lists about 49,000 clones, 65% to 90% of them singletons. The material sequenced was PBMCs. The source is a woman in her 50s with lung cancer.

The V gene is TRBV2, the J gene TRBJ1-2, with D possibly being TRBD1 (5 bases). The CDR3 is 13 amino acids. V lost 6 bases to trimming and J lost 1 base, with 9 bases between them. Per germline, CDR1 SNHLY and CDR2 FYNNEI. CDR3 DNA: TGTGCCAGCAGCCCCCAGGGTAACTATGGCTACACCTTC. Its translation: CASSPQGNYGYTF.

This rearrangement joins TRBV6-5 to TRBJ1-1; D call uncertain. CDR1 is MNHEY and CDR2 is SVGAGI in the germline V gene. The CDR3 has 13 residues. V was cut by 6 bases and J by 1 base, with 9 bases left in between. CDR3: CASSLVRNTEAFF. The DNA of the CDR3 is TGTGCCAGCAGCCTGGTCAGGAACACTGAAGCTTTCTTT.

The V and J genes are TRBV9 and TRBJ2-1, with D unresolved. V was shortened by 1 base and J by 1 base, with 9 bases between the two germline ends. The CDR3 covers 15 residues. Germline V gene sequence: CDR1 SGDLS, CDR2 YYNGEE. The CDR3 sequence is CASSVTESSYNEQFF. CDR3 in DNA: TGTGCCAGCAGCGTAACGGAGTCTTCCTACAATGAGCAGTTCTTC.

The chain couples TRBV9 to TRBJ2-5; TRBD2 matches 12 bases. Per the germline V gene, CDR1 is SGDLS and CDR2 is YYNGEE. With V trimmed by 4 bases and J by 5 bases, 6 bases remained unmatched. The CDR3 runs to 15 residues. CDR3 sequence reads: CASSPRTSGAETQYF. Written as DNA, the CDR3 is TGTGCCAGCAGCCCCAGGACTAGCGGGGCGGAGACCCAGTACTTC.

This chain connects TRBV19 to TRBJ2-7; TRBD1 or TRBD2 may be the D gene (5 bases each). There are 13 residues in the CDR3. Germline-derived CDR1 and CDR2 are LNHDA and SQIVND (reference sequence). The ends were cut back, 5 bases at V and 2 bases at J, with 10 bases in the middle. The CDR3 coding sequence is TGTGCCAGTAGTCCGGGGCAGACCTACGAGCAGTACTTC. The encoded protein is CASSPGQTYEQYF.

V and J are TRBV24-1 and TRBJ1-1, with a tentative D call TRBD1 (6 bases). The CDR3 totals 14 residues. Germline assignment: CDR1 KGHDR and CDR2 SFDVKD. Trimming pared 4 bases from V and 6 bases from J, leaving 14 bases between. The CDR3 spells CATSDRQATAEAFF. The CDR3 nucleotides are TGTGCCACCAGTGACCGACAGGCCACAGCTGAAGCTTTCTTT.

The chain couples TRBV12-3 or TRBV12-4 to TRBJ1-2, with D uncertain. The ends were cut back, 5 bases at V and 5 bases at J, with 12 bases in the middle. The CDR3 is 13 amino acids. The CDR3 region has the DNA TGTGCCAGCAGTCCGGGGTCGAGGTATGGCTACACCTTC. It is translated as CASSPGSRYGYTF.

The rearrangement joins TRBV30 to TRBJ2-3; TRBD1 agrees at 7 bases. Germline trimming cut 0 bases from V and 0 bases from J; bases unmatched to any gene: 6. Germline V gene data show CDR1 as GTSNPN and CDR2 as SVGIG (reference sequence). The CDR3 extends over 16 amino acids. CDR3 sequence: CAWSVSGGRSTDTQYF. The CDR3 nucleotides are TGTGCCTGGAGTGTTTCAGGGGGAAGAAGCACAGATACGCAGTATTTT.

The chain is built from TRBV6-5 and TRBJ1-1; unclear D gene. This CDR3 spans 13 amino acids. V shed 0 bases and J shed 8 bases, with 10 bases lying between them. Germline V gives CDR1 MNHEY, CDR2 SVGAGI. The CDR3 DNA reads TGTGCCAGCAGTTACTCGACGGCCAGAGAAGCTTTCTTT. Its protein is CASSYSTAREAFF.

The DNA for the CDR3 is TGCGCCAGCAGCGTGGGAGTCGCAGGGGGCTCTGGAAACACCATATATTTT. It yields the protein CASSVGVAGGSGNTIYF. The V call is TRBV5-1, the J call TRBJ1-3; 7 positions agree with TRBD1. The junction had 10 bases not matched to a gene; V was cut back by 4 bases and J by 0 bases. The length of the CDR3 is 17 residues. Germline V gene lookup returns CDR1 SGHRS and CDR2 YFSETQ.